This section outlines one T cell receptor beta chain sequence together with its context. What it binds is unknown. This specimen belongs to a study of beta chain features in type 1 diabetes. The study reverse transcribed the entire isolated RNA, so it sequenced expressed TCRB transcripts. Stem cell-like memory T cell samples averaged roughly 1 million immunoSEQ reads each. Repertoires were generated with immunoSEQ multiplex PCR, while TCRdb's copy carries only in-frame clones and drops some. The sample has approximately 17,000 clones; roughly 70% are singletons. The trim removed 6 bases at V and 1 base at J, leaving 9 bases unmatched. The CDR3 is 16 amino acids. The germline CDR1 and CDR2 sequences are SNHLY and FYNNEI. General study points: Patients' naive, central memory and Treg TCRB repertoires seemed closer to one another than those of healthy donors. The study found moderately but significantly shorter TCRB CDR3s in all four CD4+ subsets of Type 1 diabetes patients.

V is TRBV2 and J is TRBJ2-3, with 8 bases aligning to TRBD1. The sequence was obtained from a man younger than 45 with type 1 diabetes. Input material: stem cell memory CD4+ T cells from blood. The CDR3 bases are TGTGCCAGCAGCACAGGACAGGGCCAAGGCACAGATACGCAGTATTTT. Translating it yields CASSTGQGQGTDTQYF.